This is a list of T cell receptor beta chains from one sample in a study of T cells in Graves' hyperthyroidism and ophthalmopathy. TCRdb re-called the multiplex PCR reads with MiXCR, one entry per CDR3 protein. The table shows 600,000 or so distinct CDR3 sequences, with 15% to 20% occurring only once. Material: blood. The receptors were sampled from a woman between 25 and 40 years old with Graves' hyperthyroidism. Each CDR3 is given with its conserved first and last residue. The order of the fields is D gene, clone size, V gene, J gene, CDR3 protein, CDR3 DNA. A D gene is named only where the DNA matches it firmly. Clone size is given for some rows only: seen once, a few or many times, or a class if the clone is expanded.

NA,NA,TRBV6-2/TRBV6-3,TRBJ2-2,CASSYSSRNTGELFF,TGTGCCAGCAGTTACTCGAGTCGGAACACCGGGGAGCTGTTTTTT
TRBD2,NA,TRBV11-1,TRBJ2-1,CASSLGGRTQDEQFF,TGTGCCAGCAGCTTGGGCGGGAGGACCCAGGATGAGCAGTTCTTC
NA,few,TRBV4-1,TRBJ2-7,CASSQVGLADEQYF,TGCGCCAGCAGCCAAGTCGGATTAGCGGACGAGCAGTACTTC
TRBD1,NA,TRBV6-1,TRBJ1-2,CASRQTGGDGYTF,TGTGCCAGCAGGCAGACAGGGGGAGATGGCTACACCTTC
NA,few,TRBV20-1,TRBJ1-2,CSALDAGVENGYTF,TGCAGTGCTTTAGATGCGGGGGTAGAGAATGGCTACACCTTC
TRBD1,many,TRBV2,TRBJ1-2,CASRGTGNYGYTF,TGTGCCAGCAGGGGGACAGGGAACTATGGCTACACCTTC
NA,NA,TRBV9,TRBJ1-2,CASSAGAKTGSEGYTF,TGTGCCAGCAGCGCGGGAGCAAAGACAGGATCGGAGGGCTACACCTTC
TRBD2,many,TRBV27,TRBJ2-5,CASSLGGTIQETQYF,TGTGCCAGCAGTTTGGGGGGGACTATCCAAGAGACCCAGTACTTC
TRBD1,many,TRBV10-3,TRBJ2-5,CAIATGAWETQYF,TGTGCCATCGCGACAGGGGCATGGGAGACCCAGTACTTC
NA,many,TRBV30,TRBJ2-1,CAWRGLSNEQFF,TGTGCCTGGAGGGGACTGTCCAATGAGCAGTTCTTC
NA,many,TRBV28,TRBJ1-1,CASTLGATGAGGTEAFF,TGTGCCAGCACCTTGGGGGCAACAGGTGCGGGCGGCACTGAAGCTTTCTTT
NA,many,TRBV20-1,TRBJ2-1,CSAREQDWGTNEQFF,TGCAGTGCTAGAGAACAGGACTGGGGGACCAATGAGCAGTTCTTC
TRBD2,few,TRBV10-3,TRBJ2-2,CAIRPSGSRATGELFF,TGTGCCATCAGGCCAAGCGGGAGTCGGGCCACCGGGGAGCTGTTTTTT
NA,NA,TRBV11-3,TRBJ2-5,CASSSWGDQETQYF,TGTGCCAGCAGCTCATGGGGGGATCAAGAGACCCAGTACTTC
TRBD1,few,TRBV20-1,TRBJ1-5,CSAKAGQGGQPQHF,TGCAGTGCTAAGGCCGGACAGGGTGGTCAGCCCCAGCATTTT
TRBD2,many,TRBV7-9,TRBJ2-1,CASSLVGSGSTYNEQFF,TGTGCCAGCAGCTTAGTCGGTAGCGGGAGTACGTACAATGAGCAGTTCTTC
NA,few,TRBV12-3/TRBV12-4,TRBJ1-5,CASSLSSQPQHF,TGTGCCAGCAGTTTAAGTAGTCAGCCCCAGCATTTT
TRBD2,NA,TRBV20-1,TRBJ2-3,CSARELRSLAGVNTQYF,TGCAGTGCTAGAGAACTGAGGTCCCTAGCGGGAGTAAATACGCAGTATTTT
TRBD1,few,TRBV6-2/TRBV6-3,TRBJ1-5,CASRLTGGDNQPQHF,TGTGCCAGCAGGCTCACAGGGGGCGATAATCAGCCCCAGCATTTT
NA,many,TRBV7-9,TRBJ2-1,CASSQTGRTYNEQFF,TGTGCCAGCAGCCAGACGGGGAGGACCTACAATGAGCAGTTCTTC
TRBD2,NA,TRBV3-1,TRBJ2-1,CASKLASSSYNEQFF,TGTGCCAGCAAACTAGCGTCGAGCTCCTACAATGAGCAGTTCTTC
NA,NA,TRBV20-1,TRBJ2-7,CSARADPFYEQYF,TGCAGTGCTAGAGCGGACCCTTTCTACGAGCAGTACTTC